The source of this T cell receptor (beta chain) is a study of Graves' ophthalmopathy and Graves' hyperthyroidism. RNA transcripts were the template, and TCR beta CDR3 regions were amplified from them. First-round RT-PCR used HTBI primers; second-round multiplex PCR followed. TCRdb itself ran the multiplex PCR reads through MiXCR, one entry per CDR3 protein. The data contain over a million distinct CDR3 sequences, roughly 35% of them seen just once; the ten biggest clones take up 11%. In the case of this clonotype: Its antigen is still unknown.

Germline V gene data show CDR1 as SQVTM and CDR2 as ANQGSEA. V gave up 0 bases and J gave up 8 bases; unmatched junction bases: 15. The CDR3 is made up of 17 amino acids. Only newly diagnosed hyperthyroidism patients aged 18 to 65, with under 2 months' duration, were enrolled. Diagnosis used clinical symptoms, serum thyroxine, TRAb, thyroid ultrasound and orbital computed tomography. Notes on the study in general: Among expanded thyroid clonotypes above 0.001 frequency, most also occurred in blood. For predicting ophthalmopathy progression, the model had about 66% sensitivity and around 72% specificity.

The receptor was derived from an adult man with Graves' hyperthyroidism. The rearrangement uses TRBV29-1 and TRBJ1-4, with 7 bases lining up with TRBD1. Source material: peripheral blood or thyroid tissue (not recorded which). DNA for the CDR3: TGCAGCGTTGAAGATCCCCAGGGGGTCGGTAGTTTGGAAAAACTGTTTTTT. Protein: CSVEDPQGVGSLEKLFF.